The source of this TCR beta chain is a study of patients and donors after allogeneic stem cell transplantation. This CDR3 has 13 residues. Per germline, CDR1 LGHNA and CDR2 YSLEER. V gave up 4 bases and J gave up 6 bases, with 11 bases separating them. The table lists this clonotype with many counts. TCRdb passed the RT-PCR reads through MiXCR, listing each CDR3 protein once. The sample lists some 960,000 distinct CDR3 sequences; approximately 18% were seen once. This TCR was sampled from a human donor who was either an allogeneic HSCT recipient or a stem cell or donor lymphocyte infusion donor (not recorded which). It is not recorded whose cells these are; they may come from a transplant donor. Sequenced sample: blood, either unsorted or a sorted T cell fraction (not recorded which). V and J are TRBV4-3 and TRBJ2-3; possible D gene TRBD2, 5 bases. In DNA, the CDR3 is TGCGCCAGCAGCCTTAACCCGGGGGATACGCAGTATTTT. It is translated as CASSLNPGDTQYF.